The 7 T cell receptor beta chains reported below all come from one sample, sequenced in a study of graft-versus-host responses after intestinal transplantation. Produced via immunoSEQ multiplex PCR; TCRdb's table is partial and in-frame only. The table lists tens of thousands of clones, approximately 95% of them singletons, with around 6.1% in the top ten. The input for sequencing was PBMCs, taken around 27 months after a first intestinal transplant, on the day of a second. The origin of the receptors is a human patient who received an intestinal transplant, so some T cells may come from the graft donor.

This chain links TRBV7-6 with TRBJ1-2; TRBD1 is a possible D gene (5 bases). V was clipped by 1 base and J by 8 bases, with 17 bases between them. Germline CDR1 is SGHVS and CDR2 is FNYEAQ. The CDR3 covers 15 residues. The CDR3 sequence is CASSLDRGGRSGYTF. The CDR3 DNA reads TGTGCCAGCAGCTTAGATCGCGGGGGAAGATCCGGCTACACCTTC.

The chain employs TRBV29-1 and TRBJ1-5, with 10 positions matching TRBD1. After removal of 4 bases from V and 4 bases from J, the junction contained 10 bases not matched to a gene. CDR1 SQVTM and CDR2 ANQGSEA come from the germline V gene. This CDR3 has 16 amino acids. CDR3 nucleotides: TGCAGCGTTGCCCTGACAGGGGGCGAAGGGAATCAGCCCCAGCATTTT. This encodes CSVALTGGEGNQPQHF.

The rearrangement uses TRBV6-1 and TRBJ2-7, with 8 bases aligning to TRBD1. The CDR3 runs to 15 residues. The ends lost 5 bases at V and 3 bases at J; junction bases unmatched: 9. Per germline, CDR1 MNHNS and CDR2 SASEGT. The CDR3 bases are TGTGCCAGCAGTTCCGGGCCTGGGACAGGCTACGAGCAGTACTTC. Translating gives CASSSGPGTGYEQYF.

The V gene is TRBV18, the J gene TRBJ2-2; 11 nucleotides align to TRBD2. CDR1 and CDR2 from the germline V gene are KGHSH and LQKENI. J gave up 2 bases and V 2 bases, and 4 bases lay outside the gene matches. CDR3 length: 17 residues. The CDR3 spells CASSPSLAGGNTGELFF. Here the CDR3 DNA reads TGTGCCAGCTCACCATCCCTAGCGGGAGGTAACACCGGGGAGCTGTTTTTT.

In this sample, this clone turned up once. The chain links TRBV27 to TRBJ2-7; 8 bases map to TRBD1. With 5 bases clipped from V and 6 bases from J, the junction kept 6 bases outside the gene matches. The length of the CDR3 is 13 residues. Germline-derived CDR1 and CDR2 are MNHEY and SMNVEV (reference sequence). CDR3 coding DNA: TGTGCCAGCAGTCCGAGGACAGGGCGCGAGCAGTACTTC. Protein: CASSPRTGREQYF.

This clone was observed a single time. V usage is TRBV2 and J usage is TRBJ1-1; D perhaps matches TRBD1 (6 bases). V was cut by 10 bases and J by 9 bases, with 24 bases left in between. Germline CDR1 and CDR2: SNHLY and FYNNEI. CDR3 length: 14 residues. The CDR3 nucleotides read TGTGCCACACGTATGGAACAGGGTCCCCCAAAAGCTTTCTTT. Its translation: CATRMEQGPPKAFF.

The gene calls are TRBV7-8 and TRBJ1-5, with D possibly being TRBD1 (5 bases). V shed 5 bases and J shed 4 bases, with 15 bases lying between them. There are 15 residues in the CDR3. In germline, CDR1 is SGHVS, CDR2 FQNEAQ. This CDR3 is CASSLYRMGNQPQHF. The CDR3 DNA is TGTGCCAGCAGCCTCTACAGGATGGGAAATCAGCCCCAGCATTTT.